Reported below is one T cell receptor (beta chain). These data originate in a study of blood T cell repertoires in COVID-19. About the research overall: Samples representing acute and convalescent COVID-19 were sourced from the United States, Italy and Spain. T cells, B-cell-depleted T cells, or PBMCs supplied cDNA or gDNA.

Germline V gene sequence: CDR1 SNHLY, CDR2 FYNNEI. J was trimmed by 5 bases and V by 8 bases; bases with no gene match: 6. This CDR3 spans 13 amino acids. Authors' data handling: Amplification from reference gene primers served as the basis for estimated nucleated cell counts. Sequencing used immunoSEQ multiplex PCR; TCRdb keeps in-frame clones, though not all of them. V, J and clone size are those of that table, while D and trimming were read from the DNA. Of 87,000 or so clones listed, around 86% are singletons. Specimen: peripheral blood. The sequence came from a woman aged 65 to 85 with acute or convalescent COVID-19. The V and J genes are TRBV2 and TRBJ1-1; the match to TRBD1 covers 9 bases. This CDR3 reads CASVRDRDTEAFF. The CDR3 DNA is TGTGCCAGCGTCCGGGACAGGGATACTGAAGCTTTCTTT.